Listed here are 23 T cell receptor beta chains from one sample, sequenced in a study of T cells after yellow fever vaccination. TCRdb analysed the 5' RACE reads with MiXCR anew, one entry per CDR3 protein. The table has about 240,000 distinct CDR3 sequences, 6.9% seen once. This material consisted of CD4+ T cells sorted from PBMCs, taken 15 days after the yellow fever booster vaccination. The receptors originated from a man in his thirties or forties who received the YFV17D yellow fever vaccine.

This clonotype was seen only a few times. The V call is TRBV14, the J call TRBJ2-1, with 11 bases matching TRBD2. This CDR3 is 17 amino acids long. With V trimmed by 0 bases and J by 4 bases, 5 bases remained unmatched. Germline CDR1 SGHDN, CDR2 FVKESK. CDR3: CASSQEISGRVYNEQFF. In DNA form, the CDR3 reads TGTGCCAGCAGCCAAGAAATTAGCGGGAGGGTATACAATGAGCAGTTCTTC.

CDR3 nucleotide sequence: TGTGCCAGCAGCGCCCCCGACCGGGACAGGGCTTTGAGAACGCAGTATTTT. As protein: CASSAPDRDRALRTQYF. The chain uses TRBV9 and TRBJ2-3; 9 bases align to TRBD1. The ends lost 3 bases at V and 9 bases at J; junction bases unmatched: 17. Germline V lookup: CDR1 SGDLS, CDR2 YYNGEE. This CDR3 has 17 residues.

This clonotype came up a few times. The rearrangement uses TRBV7-2 and TRBJ2-3; the D call may be TRBD1 or TRBD2 (6 bases each). The V end lost 3 bases, the J end lost 0 bases, and 16 bases lay between the germline ends. Germline V CDR1 and CDR2: SGHTA, FQGNSA. The CDR3 covers 17 residues. Here the CDR3 DNA reads TGTGCCAGCAGCTTCCTACAGGGCGGAGGGAGCACAGATACGCAGTATTTT. Translated: CASSFLQGGGSTDTQYF.

Only a few counts were recorded for this clonotype. The chain joins TRBV5-1 to TRBJ2-1; either TRBD1 or TRBD2 may fit D (6 bases each). Trimming took 5 bases from V and 16 from J, leaving 22 bases between them. CDR1 SGHRS and CDR2 YFSETQ come from the germline V gene. CDR3 size: 13 residues. The CDR3 region is CASRLSSDRRGFF. CDR3 DNA: TGCGCCAGCAGACTTTCCTCCGACAGGAGGGGTTTCTTC.

This clonotype was found many times. The chain joins TRBV5-1 to TRBJ2-1; TRBD2 matches at 13 bases. Per the germline V gene, CDR1 is SGHRS and CDR2 is YFSETQ. The CDR3 consists of 15 residues. The ends lost 4 bases at V and 6 bases at J; junction bases unmatched: 4. CDR3 loop: CASSRTSGSLNEQFF. The CDR3 DNA follows: TGCGCCAGCAGCCGGACTAGCGGGAGTCTCAATGAGCAGTTCTTC.

This clonotype appeared many times. V is TRBV6-6 and J is TRBJ2-7; TRBD1 matches 9 bases. The CDR3 spans 12 residues. Germline values: CDR1 MNHNY, CDR2 SVGAGI (reference sequence). After removal of 5 bases from V and 4 bases from J, the junction contained 0 bases not matched to a gene. DNA of the CDR3: TGTGCCAGCAGTGACAGGGGGTACGAGCAGTACTTC. It is translated as CASSDRGYEQYF.

This chain's CDR3 is CASSFMSPRLVQYF. The CDR3 DNA is TGTGCCAGCAGTTTTATGAGCCCCCGATTGGTGCAGTATTTT. The chain is built from TRBV5-6 and TRBJ2-3; the D is unclear. V was cut by 5 bases and J by 11 bases, with 21 bases left in between. The CDR3 extends over 14 amino acids. CDR1 and CDR2 (germline): SGHDT, YYEEEE.

At least ten counts were recorded for this clonotype. This rearrangement joins TRBV7-8 to TRBJ2-1, with 10 bases identical to TRBD1. The germline gives CDR1 SGHVS, CDR2 FQNEAQ. The CDR3 is made up of 16 amino acids. V lost 2 bases to trimming and J lost 8 bases; unmatched junction nucleotides: 9. CDR3 region: CASSLTGTGVWDEQFF. The CDR3 DNA is TGTGCCAGCAGCTTAACCGGGACAGGGGTCTGGGATGAGCAGTTCTTC.

This clonotype appeared a few times. This chain joins TRBV7-8 and TRBJ1-2; D is undetermined. The ends were cut back, 4 bases at V and 8 bases at J, with 14 bases in the middle. CDR1 SGHVS and CDR2 FQNEAQ come from the germline V gene. The CDR3 has 13 residues. In DNA form, the CDR3 reads TGTGCCAGCAGCTCCGTAGTCCCCGGGGGCTACACCTTC. Its protein is CASSSVVPGGYTF.

This clonotype was detected only a few times. The chain employs TRBV20-1 and TRBJ1-4, with D unresolved. The CDR3 is made up of 16 amino acids. Looked up from germline, CDR1 is DFQATT and CDR2 is SNEGSKA (reference sequence). V was shortened by 3 bases and J by 0 bases, with 14 bases between the two germline ends. As DNA, the CDR3 is TGCAGTGCTAGCGGCGGCGGACGGACAACTAATGAAAAACTGTTTTTT. Residues: CSASGGGRTTNEKLFF.

The chain links TRBV10-2 to TRBJ2-7, with TRBD2 matching over 7 bases. The CDR3 is made up of 13 amino acids. CDR1 and CDR2 (germline): WSHSY, SAAADI. V was pared by 1 base and J by 6 bases, with 3 bases of the junction left unmatched. The CDR3 DNA sequence: TGCGCCAGCAGTGAGTTGTCTAGCGGCGAGCAGTACTTC. This gives the protein CASSELSSGEQYF.

This chain uses TRBV20-1 with TRBJ1-2; D remains unclear. Trimming stripped 4 bases from V and 6 bases from J, with 9 bases between. Looked up from germline, CDR1 is DFQATT and CDR2 is SNEGSKA (reference sequence). This CDR3 region has 11 residues. DNA for the CDR3: TGCAGTGCTATCTCCTCGCATGGCTACACCTTC. It is translated as CSAISSHGYTF.

This clonotype occurred many times. This chain joins TRBV11-2 and TRBJ2-7; 9 nucleotides line up with TRBD1. With 5 bases clipped from V and 3 bases from J, the junction kept 11 bases outside the gene matches. The CDR3 has 16 amino acids. Germline lookup yields CDR1 SGHAT and CDR2 FQNNGV. CDR3 loop: CASSRGRQGVIYEQYF. CDR3 coding DNA: TGTGCCAGCAGCCGGGGGCGACAGGGGGTTATCTACGAGCAGTACTTC.

This clonotype showed up just a few times. V is TRBV20-1 and J is TRBJ2-2; 11 nucleotides align to TRBD2. The V gene end was trimmed by 1 base and the J gene end by 2 bases; junction bases not matched to a gene: 6. The CDR3 totals 17 residues. The V gene's germline CDR1 is DFQATT and CDR2 SNEGSKA (reference sequence). CDR3 bases: TGCAGTGCTAGAGTCATAGCGGGAGGGCCCAACACCGGGGAGCTGTTTTTT. Residues: CSARVIAGGPNTGELFF.

This clonotype was seen only a few times. The chain is built from TRBV7-9 and TRBJ2-3; D gene unclear. Germline CDR1 and CDR2: SEHNR and FQNEAQ (reference sequence). The CDR3 spans 12 residues. The V and J ends lost 8 bases and 6 bases respectively, with 12 bases between them. The CDR3 coding sequence is TGTGCCAGCTCCTACCCAAGGGATACGCAGTATTTT. Translated: CASSYPRDTQYF.

This clonotype was found a few times. This chain uses TRBV7-7 with TRBJ2-2; no clear D. V was trimmed by 1 base and J by 6 bases, leaving 6 bases between them. This CDR3 is 13 amino acids long. Germline V gene lookup returns CDR1 SSHAT and CDR2 FNYEAQ (reference sequence). The CDR3 loop reads CASSLVESGELFF. The CDR3 DNA reads TGTGCCAGCAGCTTAGTGGAATCCGGGGAGCTGTTTTTT. The complete variable domain, with remaining parts taken from reference TRBV7-7 and TRBJ2-2, reads GAGVSQSPRYKVTKRGQDVTLRCDPISSHATLYWYQQALGQGPEFLTYFNYEAQPDKSGLPSDRFSAERPEGSISTLTIQRTEQRDSAMYRCASSLVESGELFFGEGSRLTVL.

This clonotype was observed many times. The chain couples TRBV10-3 to TRBJ2-3, with 8 bases identical to TRBD1. The CDR3 sequence is 15 residues long. The junction had 5 bases not matched to a gene; V was cut back by 6 bases and J by 0 bases. Germline CDR1 is ENHRY and CDR2 is SYGVKD. The CDR3 DNA is TGTGCCATCAGCGGCAGGACAGGGAGCACAGATACGCAGTATTTT. Translation: CAISGRTGSTDTQYF.

In its sample, this clonotype was seen many times. The V gene is TRBV29-1, the J gene TRBJ2-1; 8 bases line up with TRBD1. In germline, CDR1 is SQVTM, CDR2 ANQGSEA. The CDR3 covers 13 residues. The V segment lost 8 bases and the J segment 3 bases; nucleotides outside the gene matches: 6. CDR3 bases: TGCAGCCTGTCAGGGGGCAACTACAATGAGCAGTTCTTC. The encoded protein is CSLSGGNYNEQFF.

The chain joins TRBV20-1 to TRBJ2-7; possibly TRBD2 for D (6 bases). Between the trimmed V and J ends, which lost 1 base and 3 bases, there was a span of 13 bases. CDR1 is DFQATT and CDR2 is SNEGSKA in the germline V gene (reference sequence). The length of the CDR3 is 14 residues. The CDR3 region has the DNA TGCAGTGCTAGAGGAATGGAGGGCATCTACGAGCAGTACTTC. Protein sequence: CSARGMEGIYEQYF.

The chain links TRBV7-9 to TRBJ1-5, with a weak D call TRBD1 (5 bases). The ends were cut back, 0 bases at V and 4 bases at J, with 7 bases in the middle. Germline V CDR1 and CDR2: SEHNR, FQNEAQ (reference sequence). CDR3 length equals 14 residues. CDR3 nucleotides: TGTGCCAGCAGCTTAGCGGCAGGGAATCAGCCCCAGCATTTT. Translation gives CASSLAAGNQPQHF. Variable domain in full (rest from reference TRBV7-9 and TRBJ1-5): DTGVSQNPRHKITKRGQNVTFRCDPISEHNRLYWYRQTLGQGPEFLTYFQNEAQLEKSRLLSDRFSAERPKGSFSTLEIQRTEQGDSAMYLCASSLAAGNQPQHFGDGTRLSIL.

The chain carries TRBV30 and TRBJ2-7; TRBD2 is a possible D gene (6 bases). With 4 bases removed from V and 1 base from J, the gap between germline ends came to 17 bases. The germline V gene has CDR1 GTSNPN and CDR2 SVGIG (reference sequence). CDR3 length equals 15 residues. The CDR3 nucleotides are TGTGCCTGGACCCTAGGAGGGAAGAGGTCCTACGAGCAGTACTTC. Protein product: CAWTLGGKRSYEQYF. Full variable domain (remainder filled in from reference TRBV30 and TRBJ2-7): SQTIHQWPATLVQPVGSPLSLECTVEGTSNPNLYWYRQAAGRGLQLLFYSVGIGQISSEVPQNLSASRPQDRQFILSSKKLLLSDSGFYLCAWTLGGKRSYEQYFGPGTRLTVT.

This clonotype was counted ten times or more. This chain links TRBV7-9 with TRBJ2-7; unclear D gene. The CDR3 spans 15 residues. Germline CDR1 SEHNR, CDR2 FQNEAQ (reference sequence). Trimming took 5 bases from V and 5 from J, leaving 19 bases between them. The CDR3, as DNA: TGTGCCAGCAGCAGACCGAACATGGGAACCCACGAGCAGTACTTC. This translates into CASSRPNMGTHEQYF.

V gene TRBV29-1 combines with J gene TRBJ2-7; 7 nucleotides line up with TRBD1. V gave up 6 bases and J gave up 2 bases; unmatched junction bases: 4. The V gene's germline CDR1 is SQVTM and CDR2 ANQGSEA. The CDR3 has 12 residues. CDR3 DNA sequence: TGCAGCGTGGGACAGACCACCTACGAGCAGTACTTC. Residues: CSVGQTTYEQYF.